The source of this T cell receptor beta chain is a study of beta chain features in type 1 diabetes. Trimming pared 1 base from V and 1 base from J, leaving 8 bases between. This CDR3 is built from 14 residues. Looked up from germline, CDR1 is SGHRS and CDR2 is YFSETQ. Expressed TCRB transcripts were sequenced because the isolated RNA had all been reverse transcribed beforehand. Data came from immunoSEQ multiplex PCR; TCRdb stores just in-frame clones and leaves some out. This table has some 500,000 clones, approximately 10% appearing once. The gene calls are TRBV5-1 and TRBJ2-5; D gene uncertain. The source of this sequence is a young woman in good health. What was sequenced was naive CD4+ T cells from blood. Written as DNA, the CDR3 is TGCGCCAGCAGCTTGTTGGCAAGCCAAGAGACCCAGTACTTC. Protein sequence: CASSLLASQETQYF.